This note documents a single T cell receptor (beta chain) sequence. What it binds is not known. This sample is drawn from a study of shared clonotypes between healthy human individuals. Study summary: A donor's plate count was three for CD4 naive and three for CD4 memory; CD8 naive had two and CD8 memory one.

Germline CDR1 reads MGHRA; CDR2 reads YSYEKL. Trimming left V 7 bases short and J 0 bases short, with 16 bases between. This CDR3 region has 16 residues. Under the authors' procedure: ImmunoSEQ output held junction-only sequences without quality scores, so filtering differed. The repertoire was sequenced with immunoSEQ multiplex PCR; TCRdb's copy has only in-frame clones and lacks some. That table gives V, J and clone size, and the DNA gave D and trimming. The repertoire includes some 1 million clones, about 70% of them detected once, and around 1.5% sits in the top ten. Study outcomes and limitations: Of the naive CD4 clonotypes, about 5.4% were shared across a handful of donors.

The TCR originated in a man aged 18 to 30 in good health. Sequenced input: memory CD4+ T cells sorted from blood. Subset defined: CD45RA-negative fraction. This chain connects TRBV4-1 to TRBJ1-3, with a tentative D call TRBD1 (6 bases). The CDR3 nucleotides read TGCGCCAGCACTAGAGAACAGGGTAACTCTGGAAACACCATATATTTT. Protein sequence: CASTREQGNSGNTIYF.